This TCR beta chain was sequenced during a study of T cells after yellow fever vaccination. Trimming removed 4 bases from V and 0 bases from J; junction bases left unmatched: 13. The CDR3 sequence is 17 residues long. Germline V gives CDR1 SQVTM, CDR2 ANQGSEA. This clonotype has a count of ten or more. From the 5' RACE reads, TCRdb called clonotypes with MiXCR, one entry per CDR3 protein. The sample carries about 130,000 distinct CDR3 sequences, about 8.2% recorded once. This sample comprised CD8+ T cells sorted from PBMCs, obtained on the day of the yellow fever booster vaccination. The source is a man between 18 and 29 years old who received the YFV17D yellow fever vaccine. This chain links TRBV29-1 with TRBJ1-1, with 8 positions matching TRBD1. The CDR3 DNA is TGCAGCGTTGTTCGGACAGGGAGAGATCGGGTGAACACTGAAGCTTTCTTT. Its translation: CSVVRTGRDRVNTEAFF.